The entry below gives a single T cell receptor beta chain sequence along with its context. Looked up from germline, CDR1 is SGHAT and CDR2 is FQNNGV. The CDR3 length is 16 residues. Trimming removed 4 bases from V and 4 bases from J; junction bases left unmatched: 12. Naive CD8 cells lacked CD45RO and underwent positive selection for CCR7, leaving out terminally differentiated effector memory CD45RA+ cells. This entry is derived from a study of shared clonotypes between healthy human individuals. Study-level information: CD4 naive and CD4 memory each took three plates per donor, while CD8 naive took two and CD8 memory one.

Produced via immunoSEQ multiplex PCR; TCRdb's table is partial and in-frame only. This table has just over 2,000,000 clones, roughly 95% appearing once. Sequencing was carried out using naive CD8+ T cells sorted from blood. The sequence derives from a man younger than 30 in good health. The V and J genes are TRBV11-2 and TRBJ2-7; 8 bases map to TRBD1. The CDR3 reads CASSYGQGMKLYEQYF. The CDR3 DNA reads as TGTGCCAGCAGCTATGGACAGGGTATGAAGCTGTACGAGCAGTACTTC.